The entry below gives a single T cell receptor beta chain sequence along with its context. Its antigen is unknown. Sequencing was performed on unsorted PBMC DNA using ten immunoSEQ deep assay plates. TCRdb keeps only in-frame clones here, not all; method: immunoSEQ multiplex PCR. The table has roughly 500,000 clones, around 73% seen once. The data were taken from a study of shared clonotypes between healthy human individuals. General study findings and limits: Clonotype sharing across donors was expected to vary with sequencing depth. Donor scarcity curtailed the genetic and exposure-history diversity represented herein.

V lost 10 bases to trimming and J lost 2 bases; unmatched junction nucleotides: 11. Germline V gene lookup returns CDR1 SGHTA and CDR2 FQGNSA. The CDR3 extends over 14 amino acids. Among the donors, all were Caucasian adults who lived in Nashville, Tennessee. The sample consisted of PBMCs. The TCR sequence derives from a woman aged 35 to 49 in good health. Some clones in this sample may be carry-over from other donors' samples. This chain joins TRBV7-2 and TRBJ2-7, with 7 bases aligning to TRBD2. CDR3 sequence: CATGTTSTPYEQYF. As DNA, the CDR3 is TGTGCCACAGGGACTACCAGTACTCCCTACGAGCAGTACTTC.